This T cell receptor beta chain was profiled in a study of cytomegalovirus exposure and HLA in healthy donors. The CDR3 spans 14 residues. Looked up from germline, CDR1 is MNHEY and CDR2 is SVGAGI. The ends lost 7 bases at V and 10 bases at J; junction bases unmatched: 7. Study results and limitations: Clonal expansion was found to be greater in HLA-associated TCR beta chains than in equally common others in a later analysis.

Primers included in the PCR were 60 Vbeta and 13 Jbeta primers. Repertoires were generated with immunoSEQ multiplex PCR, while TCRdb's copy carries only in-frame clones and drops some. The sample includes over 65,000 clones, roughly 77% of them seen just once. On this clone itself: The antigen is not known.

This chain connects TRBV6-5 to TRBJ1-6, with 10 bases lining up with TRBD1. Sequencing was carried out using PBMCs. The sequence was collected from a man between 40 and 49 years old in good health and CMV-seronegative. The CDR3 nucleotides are TGTGCCAGCACCATCGGGACAGGGGAATCACCCCTCCACTTT. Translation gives CASTIGTGESPLHF.